Listed below are T cell receptor beta chains from one sample, sequenced in a study of T cell responses to AZD1222 COVID-19 vaccine. Sequencing was performed with immunoSEQ multiplex PCR; in TCRdb, only in-frame clones are kept and a portion is missing. The table lists roughly 110,000 clones, roughly 87% of them singletons. The specimen comprised peripheral blood, sampled 28 days after the second AZD1222 dose. The receptor set was obtained from an adult who received the AZD1222 COVID-19 vaccine. Both conserved end residues are part of each CDR3. Each record gives: D gene, clone size, J gene, V gene, CDR3 protein, CDR3 DNA. A D gene is named only where the DNA matches it firmly. Clone sizes are given selectively: once, few, many, or a class where the clone is expanded.

-,-,TRBJ1-3,TRBV7-8,CASSQSRNTIYF,TGTGCCAGCAGCCAATCCAGAAACACCATATATTTT
-,-,TRBJ1-5,TRBV6-1,CASSDTLNQPQHF,TGTGCCAGCAGTGACACCCTAAATCAGCCCCAGCATTTT
TRBD1,-,TRBJ2-5,TRBV24-1,CATSDYRDRGGEETQYF,TGTGCCACCAGTGATTACCGGGACAGGGGGGGGGAAGAGACCCAGTACTTC
-,-,TRBJ1-4,TRBV27,CASRARDEKLFF,TGTGCCAGCCGCGCCCGGGATGAAAAACTGTTTTTT
TRBD1,-,TRBJ1-5,TRBV10-2,CASTDRGSNQPQHF,TGCGCCAGCACCGACAGGGGAAGCAATCAGCCCCAGCATTTT
-,-,TRBJ1-4,TRBV4-3,CASSQDGGAKGNEKLFF,TGCGCCAGCAGCCAAGATGGTGGGGCTAAGGGAAATGAAAAACTGTTTTTT
-,-,TRBJ2-1,TRBV7-2,CASSPAVRQFF,TGTGCCAGCAGCCCAGCGGTGCGGCAGTTCTTC
-,-,TRBJ1-1,TRBV19,CAGRRKNTEAFF,TGTGCCGGTAGACGGAAGAACACTGAAGCTTTCTTT
TRBD1,-,TRBJ2-7,TRBV19,CASSTGQPGSYEQYF,TGTGCCAGTAGTACGGGACAGCCAGGCTCCTACGAGCAGTACTTC
-,-,TRBJ1-5,TRBV19,CASSSWTATNQPQHF,TGTGCCAGTAGTTCGTGGACAGCTACAAATCAGCCCCAGCATTTT
-,-,TRBJ1-4,TRBV15,CATSRGQPNEKLFF,TGTGCCACCAGCAGAGGCCAGCCTAATGAAAAACTGTTTTTT
-,-,TRBJ2-7,TRBV9,CASSVAEGMDEQYF,TGTGCCAGCAGCGTAGCGGAGGGGATGGACGAGCAGTACTTC
-,once,TRBJ1-5,TRBV19,CASSIQGREQPQHF,TGTGCCAGTAGTATTCAGGGAAGGGAACAGCCCCAGCATTTT
-,few,TRBJ1-1,TRBV3-1/TRBV3-2,CASSQEGTETIVGGAFF,TGTGCCAGCAGCCAAGAAGGGACCGAAACAATCGTTGGGGGGGCTTTCTTT
TRBD2,few,TRBJ2-3,TRBV3-1/TRBV3-2,CASSHGGGSVDTQYF,TGTGCCAGCAGCCATGGCGGGGGGTCCGTTGATACGCAGTATTTT
TRBD2,-,TRBJ2-1,TRBV6-2/TRBV6-3,CASSYSPSGGKIDEQFF,TGTGCCAGCAGTTACTCGCCTAGCGGGGGGAAAATAGATGAGCAGTTCTTC
-,-,TRBJ2-2,TRBV5-8,CASSLYLGSFAGELFF,TGTGCCAGCAGCTTGTACCTGGGTTCGTTTGCCGGGGAGCTGTTTTTT
-,once,TRBJ1-1,TRBV7-9,CASTEAVTNTEAFF,TGTGCCAGCACCGAAGCAGTTACTAACACTGAAGCTTTCTTT
-,-,TRBJ2-7,TRBV7-6,CASSLLSGGMGGGEQYF,TGTGCCAGCAGCCTCCTATCGGGGGGCATGGGGGGTGGTGAGCAGTACTTC
-,-,TRBJ1-1,TRBV18,CASSPVAGSMNTEAFF,TGTGCCAGCTCACCAGTCGCAGGGAGTATGAACACTGAAGCTTTCTTT
TRBD1,-,TRBJ2-3,TRBV10-3,CAISSFSGTGGSEGTDTQYF,TGTGCCATCAGTTCCTTCTCCGGGACAGGGGGATCGGAGGGCACAGATACGCAGTATTTT
-,-,TRBJ1-2,TRBV27,CASSLSIQTNGYTF,TGTGCCAGCAGTTTATCGATCCAAACCAACGGCTACACCTTC
TRBD2,-,TRBJ2-1,TRBV20-1,CSASFGLAGYYRGEQFF,TGCAGTGCTAGTTTCGGGCTAGCGGGGTACTACCGGGGTGAGCAGTTCTTC
-,-,TRBJ2-4,TRBV6-5,CASSYRAGNMGNIQYF,TGTGCCAGCAGTTACCGGGCTGGGAATATGGGAAACATTCAGTACTTC
-,-,TRBJ1-5,TRBV19,CASSPRQAMSNQPQHF,TGTGCCAGTAGCCCCAGACAGGCAATGAGCAATCAGCCCCAGCATTTT
-,-,TRBJ2-1,TRBV29-1,CSVERTDTYNEQFF,TGCAGCGTTGAAAGGACAGACACCTACAATGAGCAGTTCTTC
TRBD1,-,TRBJ2-7,TRBV19,CATGGQGLEQYF,TGTGCCACGGGGGGACAGGGGTTGGAGCAGTACTTC
-,-,TRBJ1-1,TRBV12-3/TRBV12-4,CASSLYQAEAFF,TGTGCCAGCAGTTTATACCAGGCAGAAGCTTTCTTT
-,-,TRBJ1-3,TRBV3-1/TRBV3-2,CASSPYPRIEESSGNTIYF,TGTGCCAGCAGCCCATATCCCCGCATAGAGGAGAGCTCTGGAAACACCATATATTTT
-,-,TRBJ2-4,TRBV4-3,CASSRGSGAKNIQYF,TGCGCCAGCAGCCGAGGCTCGGGAGCCAAAAACATTCAGTACTTC
TRBD2,-,TRBJ2-7,TRBV4-1,CASSQDTLAGGFSYEQYF,TGCGCCAGCAGCCAAGATACGCTAGCGGGGGGCTTCTCCTACGAGCAGTACTTC
-,-,TRBJ1-2,TRBV5-6,CASSLFPPSGDYGYTF,TGTGCCAGCAGCTTGTTCCCTCCATCGGGGGACTATGGCTACACCTTC
-,-,TRBJ2-2,TRBV11-3,CASSLASPGELFF,TGTGCCAGCAGCTTAGCGTCCCCCGGGGAGCTGTTTTTT
-,-,TRBJ1-4,TRBV5-1,CASSLGQGFYATNEKLFF,TGCGCCAGCAGCTTGGGGCAGGGGTTTTATGCAACTAATGAAAAACTGTTTTTT
-,-,TRBJ1-2,TRBV9,CASSVEGTYGYTF,TGTGCCAGCAGCGTAGAGGGAACCTATGGCTACACCTTC
-,-,TRBJ1-3,TRBV4-1,CASSQVRAGGNTIYF,TGCGCCAGCAGCCAAGTAAGGGCAGGGGGAAACACCATATATTTT
-,-,TRBJ1-1,TRBV12-3/TRBV12-4,CASTQGYTEAFF,TGTGCCAGCACGCAGGGTTACACTGAAGCTTTCTTT
TRBD2,-,TRBJ2-7,TRBV15,CATSYRRGGGEQYF,TGTGCCACCAGCTACCGTCGGGGGGGAGGCGAGCAGTACTTC
-,-,TRBJ2-1,TRBV19,CASSAGQTSSYNEQFF,TGTGCCAGTAGTGCGGGACAGACGAGCTCCTACAATGAGCAGTTCTTC
-,-,TRBJ2-5,TRBV12-3/TRBV12-4,CASSFYPETQYF,TGTGCCAGCAGTTTTTATCCGGAGACCCAGTACTTC
TRBD2,-,TRBJ2-7,TRBV27,CASSAGTSGGNYEQYF,TGTGCCAGCAGTGCCGGGACTAGCGGGGGGAACTACGAGCAGTACTTC
-,few,TRBJ2-2,TRBV9,CASSVVPGANTGELFF,TGTGCCAGCAGCGTAGTGCCAGGGGCGAACACCGGGGAGCTGTTTTTT
-,-,TRBJ1-5,TRBV30,CAWSGVGGRPQHF,TGTGCCTGGAGTGGGGTCGGAGGTCGGCCCCAGCATTTT
-,-,TRBJ1-5,TRBV28,CASSLAVSYSNQPQHF,TGTGCCAGCAGTTTGGCAGTATCCTATAGCAATCAGCCCCAGCATTTT
-,-,TRBJ2-5,TRBV7-2,CASGTYEETQYF,TGTGCCAGCGGAACATATGAAGAGACCCAGTACTTC
-,-,TRBJ1-2,TRBV4-2,CASSQSFDSATYGYTF,TGTGCCAGCAGCCAAAGTTTCGACAGTGCGACCTATGGCTACACCTTC
-,-,TRBJ2-1,TRBV5-1,CASSLGHDSYNEQFF,TGCGCCAGCAGCTTGGGGCACGACTCCTACAATGAGCAGTTCTTC
-,-,TRBJ1-1,TRBV27,CASSLGGREAFF,TGTGCCAGTAGTTTAGGGGGGCGGGAAGCTTTCTTT
-,-,TRBJ1-1,TRBV7-2,CASSGGGDTEAFF,TGTGCCAGCAGCGGGGGGGGTGACACTGAAGCTTTCTTT
TRBD1,-,TRBJ1-4,TRBV18,CASSSQGPPNEKLFF,TGTGCCAGCTCGTCACAGGGGCCACCTAATGAAAAACTGTTTTTT
TRBD1,-,TRBJ1-5,TRBV6-5,CASSWGQGLDQPQHF,TGTGCCAGCAGTTGGGGACAGGGTTTAGATCAGCCCCAGCATTTT
-,-,TRBJ1-2,TRBV5-4,CASSLARARVLIGYTF,TGTGCCAGCAGCTTGGCACGCGCCAGGGTCCTAATCGGCTACACCTTC
-,-,TRBJ2-7,TRBV7-2,CASSLGRGAYEQYF,TGTGCCAGCAGCTTGGGAAGGGGGGCCTACGAGCAGTACTTC
-,-,TRBJ1-2,TRBV5-5,CASSPGKGANYGYTF,TGTGCCAGCAGCCCCGGGAAGGGTGCTAACTATGGCTACACCTTC
TRBD2,-,TRBJ2-5,TRBV11-3,CASSLGLAGNQETQYF,TGTGCCAGCAGCTTGGGACTAGCGGGCAACCAAGAGACCCAGTACTTC
TRBD1,-,TRBJ1-2,TRBV10-3,CAISGGTGMKESGYTF,TGTGCCATCAGTGGCGGGACAGGGATGAAGGAGTCTGGCTACACCTTC